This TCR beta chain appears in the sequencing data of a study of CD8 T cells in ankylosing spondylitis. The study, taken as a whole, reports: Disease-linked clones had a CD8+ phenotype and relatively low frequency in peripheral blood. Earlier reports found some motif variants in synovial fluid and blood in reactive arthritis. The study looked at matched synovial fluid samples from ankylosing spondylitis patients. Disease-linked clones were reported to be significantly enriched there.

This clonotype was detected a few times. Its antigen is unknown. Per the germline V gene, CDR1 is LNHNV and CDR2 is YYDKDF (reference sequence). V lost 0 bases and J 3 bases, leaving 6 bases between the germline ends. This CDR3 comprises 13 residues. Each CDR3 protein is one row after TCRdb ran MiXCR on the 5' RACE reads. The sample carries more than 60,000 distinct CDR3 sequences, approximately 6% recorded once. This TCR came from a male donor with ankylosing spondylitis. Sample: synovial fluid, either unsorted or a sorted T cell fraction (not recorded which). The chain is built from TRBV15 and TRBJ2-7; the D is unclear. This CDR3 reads CATSREGSYEQYF. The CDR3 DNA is TGTGCCACCAGCAGAGAGGGCAGCTACGAGCAGTACTTC.